This T cell receptor beta chain comes out of a study of patients and donors after allogeneic stem cell transplantation. TCRdb processed the RT-PCR reads anew with MiXCR; each CDR3 protein has one entry. Of over 400,000 distinct CDR3 sequences detected, 16% appear once; the ten largest clones hold over 6%. The CDR3 runs to 15 residues. Per germline, CDR1 MDHEN and CDR2 SYDVKM. Between the trimmed V and J ends, which lost 6 bases and 0 bases, there was a span of 15 bases. This clonotype has more than one count but fewer than ten. The TCR sequence derives from a human donor who was either an allogeneic HSCT recipient or a stem cell or donor lymphocyte infusion donor (not recorded which). It is not recorded whose cells these are; they may come from a transplant donor. V gene TRBV28 combines with J gene TRBJ2-7; D unclear. Sequenced input: blood, either unsorted or a sorted T cell fraction (not recorded which). CDR3 nucleotides: TGTGCCAGCAGCTCCCCATATAGGCCCTCCTACGAGCAGTACTTC. Translating gives CASSSPYRPSYEQYF.